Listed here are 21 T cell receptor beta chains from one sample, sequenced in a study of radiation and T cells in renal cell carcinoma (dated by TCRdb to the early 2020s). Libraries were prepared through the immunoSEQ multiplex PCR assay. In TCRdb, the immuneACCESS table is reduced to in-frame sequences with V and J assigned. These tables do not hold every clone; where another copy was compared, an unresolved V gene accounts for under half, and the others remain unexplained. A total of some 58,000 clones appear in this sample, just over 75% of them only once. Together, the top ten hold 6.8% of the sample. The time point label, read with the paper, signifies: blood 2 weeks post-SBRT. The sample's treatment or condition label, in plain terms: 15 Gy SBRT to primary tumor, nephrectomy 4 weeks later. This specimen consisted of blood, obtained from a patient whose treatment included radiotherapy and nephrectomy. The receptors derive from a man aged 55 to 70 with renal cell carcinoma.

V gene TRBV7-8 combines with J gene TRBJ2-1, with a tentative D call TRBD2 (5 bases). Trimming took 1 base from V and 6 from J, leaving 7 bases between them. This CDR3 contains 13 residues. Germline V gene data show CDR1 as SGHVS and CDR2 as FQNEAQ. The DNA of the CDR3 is TGTGCCAGCAGCTTAGACACTAGCAATGAGCAGTTCTTC. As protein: CASSLDTSNEQFF.

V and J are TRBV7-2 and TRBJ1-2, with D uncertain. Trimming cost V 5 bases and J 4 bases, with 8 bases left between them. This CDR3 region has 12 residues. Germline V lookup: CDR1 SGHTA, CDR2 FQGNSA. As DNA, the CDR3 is TGTGCCAGCAGCCCTTACAGCTATGGCTACACCTTC. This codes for CASSPYSYGYTF.

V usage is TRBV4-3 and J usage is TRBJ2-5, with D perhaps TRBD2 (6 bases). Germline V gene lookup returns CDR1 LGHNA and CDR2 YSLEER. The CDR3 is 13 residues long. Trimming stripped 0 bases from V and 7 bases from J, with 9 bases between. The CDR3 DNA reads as TGCGCCAGCAGCCAAGACTCCGGGGGGACCCAGTACTTC. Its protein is CASSQDSGGTQYF.

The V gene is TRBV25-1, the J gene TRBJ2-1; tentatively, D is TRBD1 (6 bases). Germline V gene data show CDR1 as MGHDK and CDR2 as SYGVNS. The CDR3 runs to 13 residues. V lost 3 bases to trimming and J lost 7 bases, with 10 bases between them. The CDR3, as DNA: TGTGCCAGCAGTGACCAGGGGCAAAATGAGCAGTTCTTC. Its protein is CASSDQGQNEQFF.

For the CDR3, the DNA is TGTGCCACTCAGACGGAACGGGATTCACCCCTCCACTTT. Translating it yields CATQTERDSPLHF. The rearrangement joins TRBV10-3 to TRBJ1-6; no reliable D call. The CDR3 consists of 13 residues. Germline lookup yields CDR1 ENHRY and CDR2 SYGVKD. Trimming took 10 bases from V and 8 from J, leaving 15 bases between them.

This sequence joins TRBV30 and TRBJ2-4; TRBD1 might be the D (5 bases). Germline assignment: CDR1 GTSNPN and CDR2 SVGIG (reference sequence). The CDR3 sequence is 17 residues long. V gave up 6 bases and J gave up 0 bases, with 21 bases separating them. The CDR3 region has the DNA TGTGCCTGCCGAATGGGGAAAGGGGTTCTAGCCAAAAACATTCAGTACTTC. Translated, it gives CACRMGKGVLAKNIQYF.

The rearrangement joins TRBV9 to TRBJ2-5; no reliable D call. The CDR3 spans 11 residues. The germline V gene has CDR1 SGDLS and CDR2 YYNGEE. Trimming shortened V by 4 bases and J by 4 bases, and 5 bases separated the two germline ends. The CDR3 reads CASSPGETQYF. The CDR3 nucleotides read TGTGCCAGCAGCCCAGGAGAGACCCAGTACTTC.

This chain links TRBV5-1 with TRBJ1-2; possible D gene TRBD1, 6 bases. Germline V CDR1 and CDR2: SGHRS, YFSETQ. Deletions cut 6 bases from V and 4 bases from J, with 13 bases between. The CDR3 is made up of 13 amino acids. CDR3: CASTGQTSYGYTF. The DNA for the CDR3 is TGCGCCAGCACCGGACAGACCTCCTATGGCTACACCTTC.

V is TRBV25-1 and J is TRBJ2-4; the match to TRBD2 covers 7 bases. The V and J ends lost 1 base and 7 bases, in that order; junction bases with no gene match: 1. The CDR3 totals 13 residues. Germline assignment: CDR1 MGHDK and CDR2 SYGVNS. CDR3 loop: CASSEFGGNIQYF. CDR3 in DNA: TGTGCCAGCAGTGAATTCGGGGGGAACATTCAGTACTTC.

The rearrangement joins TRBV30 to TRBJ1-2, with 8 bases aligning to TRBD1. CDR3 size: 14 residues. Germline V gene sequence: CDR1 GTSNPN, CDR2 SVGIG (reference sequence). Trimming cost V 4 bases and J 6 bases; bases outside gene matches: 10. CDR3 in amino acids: CAWNAGTGGDGYTF. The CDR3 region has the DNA TGTGCCTGGAACGCCGGGACAGGTGGAGATGGCTACACCTTC.

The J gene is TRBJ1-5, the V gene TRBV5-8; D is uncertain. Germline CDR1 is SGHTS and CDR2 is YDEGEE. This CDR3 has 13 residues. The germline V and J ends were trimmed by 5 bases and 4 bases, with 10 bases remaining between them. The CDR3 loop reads CASRSSLNQPQHF. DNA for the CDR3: TGTGCCAGCAGGTCCTCTCTTAATCAGCCCCAGCATTTT.

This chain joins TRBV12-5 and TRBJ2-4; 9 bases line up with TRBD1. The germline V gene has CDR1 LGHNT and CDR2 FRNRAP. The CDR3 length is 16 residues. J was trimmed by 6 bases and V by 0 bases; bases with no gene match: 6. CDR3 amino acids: CASGLVWDREINIQYF. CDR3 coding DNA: TGTGCTAGTGGTTTGGTATGGGACAGGGAAATAAACATTCAGTACTTC.

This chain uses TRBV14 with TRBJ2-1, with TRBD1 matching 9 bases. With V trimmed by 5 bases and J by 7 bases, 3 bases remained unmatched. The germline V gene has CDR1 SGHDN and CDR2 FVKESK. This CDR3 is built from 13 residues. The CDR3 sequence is CASSWGQGNEQFF. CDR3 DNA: TGTGCCAGCAGCTGGGGACAGGGAAATGAGCAGTTCTTC.

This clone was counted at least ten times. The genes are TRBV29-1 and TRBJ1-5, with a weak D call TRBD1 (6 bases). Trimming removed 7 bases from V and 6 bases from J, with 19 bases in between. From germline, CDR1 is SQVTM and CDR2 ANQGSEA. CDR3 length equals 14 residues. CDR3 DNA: TGCAGCGCCGTGGTGGGGGCAGTTGGTCAGCCCCAGCATTTT. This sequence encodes CSAVVGAVGQPQHF.

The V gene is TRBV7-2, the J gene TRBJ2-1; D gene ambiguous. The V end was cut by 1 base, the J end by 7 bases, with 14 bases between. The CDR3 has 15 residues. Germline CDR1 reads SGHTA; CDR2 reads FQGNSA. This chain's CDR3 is CASSLVTSAFNEQFF. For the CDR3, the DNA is TGTGCCAGCAGCTTAGTGACTTCGGCATTTAATGAGCAGTTCTTC.

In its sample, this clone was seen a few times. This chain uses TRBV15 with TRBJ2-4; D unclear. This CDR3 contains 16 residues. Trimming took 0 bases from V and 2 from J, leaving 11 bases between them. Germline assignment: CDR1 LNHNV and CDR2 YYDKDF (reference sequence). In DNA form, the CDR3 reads TGTGCCACCAGCAGAGATCTATCAGTAACCAAAAACATTCAGTACTTC. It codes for CATSRDLSVTKNIQYF.

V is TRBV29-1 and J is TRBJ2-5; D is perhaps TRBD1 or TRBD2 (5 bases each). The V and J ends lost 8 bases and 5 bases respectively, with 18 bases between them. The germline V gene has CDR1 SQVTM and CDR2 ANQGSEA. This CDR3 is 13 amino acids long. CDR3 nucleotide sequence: TGCAGCTCCACTAGGGACCTACAGGAGACCCAGTACTTC. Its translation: CSSTRDLQETQYF.

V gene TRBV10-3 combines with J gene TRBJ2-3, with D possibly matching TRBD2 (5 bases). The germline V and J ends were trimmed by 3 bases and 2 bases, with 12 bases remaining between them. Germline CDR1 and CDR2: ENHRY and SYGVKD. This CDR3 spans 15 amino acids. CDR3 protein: CAISEDGAVTDTQYF. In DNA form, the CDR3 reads TGTGCCATCAGTGAAGACGGAGCGGTCACAGATACGCAGTATTTT.

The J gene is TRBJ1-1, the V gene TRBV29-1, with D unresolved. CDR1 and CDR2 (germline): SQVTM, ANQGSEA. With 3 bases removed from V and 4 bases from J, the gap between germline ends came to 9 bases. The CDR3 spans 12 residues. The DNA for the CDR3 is TGCAGCGTTGACGGCAAGGGCACTGAAGCTTTCTTT. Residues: CSVDGKGTEAFF. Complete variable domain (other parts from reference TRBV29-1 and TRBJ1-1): SAVISQKPSRDICQRGTSLTIQCQVDSQVTMMFWYRQQPGQSLTLIATANQGSEATYESGFVIDKFPISRPNLTFSTLTVSNMSPEDSSIYLCSVDGKGTEAFFGQGTRLTVV.

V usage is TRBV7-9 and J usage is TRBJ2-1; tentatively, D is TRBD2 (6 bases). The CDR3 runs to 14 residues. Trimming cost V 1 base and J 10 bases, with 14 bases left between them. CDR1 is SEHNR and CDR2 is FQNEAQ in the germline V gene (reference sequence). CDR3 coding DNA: TGTGCCAGCAGCTTAGGGCTAGCGAAGGGCGAGCAGTTCTTC. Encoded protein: CASSLGLAKGEQFF.

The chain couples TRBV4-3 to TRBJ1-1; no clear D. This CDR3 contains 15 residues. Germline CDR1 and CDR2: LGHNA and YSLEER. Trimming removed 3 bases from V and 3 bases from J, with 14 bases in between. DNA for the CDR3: TGCGCCAGCAGCCAGACTTCGACGGTAGACACTGAAGCTTTCTTT. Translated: CASSQTSTVDTEAFF.